The TCR beta chain under discussion was sequenced for a study of blood T cell repertoires in COVID-19. Authors' analysis steps: Amplification of reference gene primers was used by the study to estimate nucleated cell counts. Clones were read by immunoSEQ multiplex PCR, and TCRdb kept only the in-frame ones, dropping some. V, J and clone size are those of that table, while D and trimming were read from the DNA. The sample includes around 300,000 clones, roughly nine tenths seen only once; the top ten take roughly 2.5%. Germline CDR1 reads LNHDA; CDR2 reads SQIVND (reference sequence). CDR3 length: 13 residues. Unmatched junction bases numbered 5, after V lost 8 bases and J lost 9 bases.

The chain uses TRBV19 and TRBJ2-1; 12 bases are shared with TRBD2. The receptor comes from a woman younger than 30 who had recovered from COVID-19. Material for sequencing was PBMCs or T cells enriched from blood (not recorded which). The CDR3 region has the DNA TGTGCCAGTCGGCTAGCGGGGGGGCCTGAGCAGTTCTTC. Translated, it gives CASRLAGGPEQFF.